This T cell receptor (beta chain) was observed in a study of blood T cells in healthy people across ages. General study points: What prevented conclusive comparison of naive and antigen-experienced cells was that PBMCs were unsorted.

A J-beta primer mix and a sample-barcoded 5' primer were used in a second PCR of roughly 6 to 11 cycles. CDR3-containing paired-end reads numbered at least 3 million in each sample. TCRdb re-analysed the 5' RACE reads in MiXCR, keeping a single row per CDR3 protein. The sample includes 1.5 million to 2 million distinct CDR3 sequences, roughly 30% of them seen just once. Samples each yielded at least 5.5 micrograms of total RNA. Germline values: CDR1 DFQATT, CDR2 SNEGSKA (reference sequence). The CDR3 has 13 amino acids. Trimming cost V 4 bases and J 3 bases; bases outside gene matches: 3. As regards this clonotype: Its cognate antigen is unknown.

The sample taken for sequencing was blood. This clonotype originated in a woman younger than 45 in good health. This sequence joins TRBV20-1 and TRBJ1-1, with TRBD1 matching 9 bases. CDR3 in amino acids: CSAIWTGDTEAFF. The CDR3 DNA sequence: TGCAGTGCTATTTGGACAGGGGACACTGAAGCTTTCTTT.